This T cell receptor (beta chain) was observed in a study of shared T cell receptors in the human thymus (dated by TCRdb to the early 2020s). For the study in its entirety: The study examined how the human thymus generates shared, self-reactive T-cell receptor alpha chains.

Based on the germline V gene, the CDR1 and CDR2 sequences are MDHEN and SYDVKM. Ends trimmed: V by 6 bases, J by 1 base; bases unmatched to a gene: 8. Taken from cysteine to phenylalanine, the CDR3 has 15 residues. Only CDR3 DNA remains: 45 bases, in frame from the first base. Concerning this clone: This receptor's antigen is unknown. No much larger clone exists at a distance of one base, and base qualities are not known.

Library method: the immunoSEQ multiplex PCR assay. Here the immuneACCESS table is served through TCRdb, limited to in-frame sequences with V and J called. Missing clones are a known gap in these copies; in checked studies unresolved V genes cover under half, and the rest lacks a known reason. This sample comprises a few hundred thousand clones, around 93% of them detected only once. In total, the top ten clones hold approximately 0.02% of the sample. This clonotype originated in a human donor. The sequenced sample was thymocytes. The chain is assembled from TRBV28 and TRBJ2-7, and 8 bases in between align with TRBD1. The CDR3 protein is CASSLRRDRSYEQYF. The nucleotide sequence is TGTGCCAGCAGCCTTCGACGGGACAGGTCCTACGAGCAGTACTTC.